A selection of T cell receptor beta chains follows, all from one sample in a study of shared clonotypes between healthy human individuals. The assay was immunoSEQ multiplex PCR, and TCRdb's table has in-frame clones only and misses some. This sample has hundreds of thousands of clones, with 90% to 95% found just once. Sequenced: naive CD8+ T cells sorted from blood. The receptors were gathered from a woman aged 30 to 39 in good health. The CDR3 runs from the conserved cysteine through the conserved F or W. D genes are given only for firm matches. Some rows have no size entry. The others give once, few or many, or a class for an expanded clone.

CDR3 length,J gene,V gene,clone size,D gene,CDR3 protein,CDR3 DNA
16,TRBJ2-5,TRBV28,.,TRBD2,CASSFFAGVVQETQYF,TGTGCCAGCAGTTTCTTTGCGGGAGTTGTCCAAGAGACCCAGTACTTC
13,TRBJ1-1,TRBV5-6,.,.,CASSWGTNTEAFF,TGTGCCAGCAGCTGGGGGACAAACACTGAAGCTTTCTTT
16,TRBJ2-7,TRBV4-1,.,TRBD1,CASSQADRGGWDEQYF,TGCGCCAGCAGCCAGGCGGACAGGGGGGGTTGGGACGAGCAGTACTTC
14,TRBJ2-5,TRBV7-9,.,.,CASSLAGGQETQYF,TGTGCCAGCAGCTTAGCGGGGGGCCAAGAGACCCAGTACTTC
16,TRBJ1-1,TRBV12-5,.,.,CASAFGVGRAGTEAFF,TGTGCTAGTGCCTTTGGGGTCGGGAGAGCCGGCACTGAAGCTTTCTTT
16,TRBJ2-2,TRBV13,.,TRBD2,CASSLGTSGRAGELFF,TGTGCCAGCAGCTTGGGGACTAGCGGGAGGGCCGGGGAGCTGTTTTTT
13,TRBJ1-2,TRBV5-1,.,TRBD1,CASSWRTGGGYTF,TGCGCCAGCAGCTGGCGGACAGGCGGGGGCTACACCTTC
14,TRBJ2-1,TRBV6-5,.,.,CASSYSAATNEQFF,TGTGCCAGCAGTTACTCGGCAGCCACCAATGAGCAGTTCTTC
16,TRBJ2-1,TRBV9,.,.,CASSTPVRAPTNEQFF,TGTGCCAGCAGCACTCCCGTAAGAGCCCCGACAAATGAGCAGTTCTTC
16,TRBJ2-3,TRBV7-9,.,.,CASIAWTSRGTDTQYF,TGTGCCAGCATAGCTTGGACCTCCCGGGGCACAGATACGCAGTATTTT
13,TRBJ1-2,TRBV27,.,.,CASSPQTGSGYTF,TGTGCCAGCAGTCCACAAACAGGGTCGGGCTACACCTTC
12,TRBJ2-7,TRBV11-2,.,.,CASSMAGSQQYF,TGTGCCAGCAGTATGGCAGGGTCACAGCAGTACTTC
13,TRBJ2-7,TRBV6-5,.,.,CASSYGSGYEQYF,TGTGCCAGCAGTTACGGGTCGGGCTACGAGCAGTACTTC
15,TRBJ1-1,TRBV9,.,.,CASSVQQSMNTEAFF,TGTGCCAGCAGCGTTCAACAGAGCATGAACACTGAAGCTTTCTTT
15,TRBJ1-2,TRBV2,.,TRBD1,CASTEDREGSYGYTF,TGTGCCAGCACCGAGGACAGGGAGGGAAGCTATGGCTACACCTTC
14,TRBJ2-4,TRBV28,.,TRBD2,CASNGQSGADIQYF,TGTGCCAGCAACGGGCAAAGCGGGGCGGACATTCAGTACTTC
14,TRBJ1-5,TRBV2,.,TRBD1,CASRGQGHNQPQHF,TGTGCCAGCAGGGGACAGGGTCACAATCAGCCCCAGCATTTT
16,TRBJ1-6,TRBV18,.,.,CASSPRTPQPNSPLHF,TGTGCCAGCTCACCTCGGACACCTCAACCAAATTCACCCCTCCACTTT
11,TRBJ2-2,TRBV27,.,.,CASSYSGELFF,TGTGCCAGCAGCTACAGCGGGGAGCTGTTTTTT
16,TRBJ2-2,TRBV5-1,.,.,CASRYSTGRRSGELFF,TGCGCCAGCAGATATAGCACAGGCCGGAGGTCCGGGGAGCTGTTTTTT
17,TRBJ2-5,TRBV21-1,.,.,CASTPLRGRVFQETQYF,TGTGCCAGCACTCCCCTTCGCGGGAGGGTATTCCAAGAGACCCAGTACTTC
15,TRBJ1-2,TRBV7-9,once,.,CASSLVGQANYGYTF,TGTGCCAGCAGCTTAGTTGGTCAAGCTAACTATGGCTACACCTTC
13,TRBJ2-2,TRBV2,.,.,CASIPTNTGELFF,TGTGCCAGCATTCCCACGAACACCGGGGAGCTGTTTTTT
13,TRBJ2-7,TRBV7-6,.,TRBD1,CASSSGTADEQYF,TGTGCCAGCAGCTCCGGGACAGCGGACGAGCAGTACTTC
14,TRBJ2-7,TRBV5-1,once,.,CASSGTHPSYEQYF,TGCGCCAGCAGCGGGACCCATCCGTCCTACGAGCAGTACTTC
15,TRBJ2-3,TRBV7-9,.,TRBD1,CASSFSGQGTDTQYF,TGTGCCAGCAGCTTCTCGGGACAGGGGACAGATACGCAGTATTTT
11,TRBJ2-5,TRBV27,few,.,CASSWGETQYF,TGTGCCAGCAGTTGGGGAGAGACCCAGTACTTC
17,TRBJ2-2,TRBV28,.,TRBD2,CASSLGLAGGPNGELFF,TGTGCCAGCAGTTTAGGGTTAGCGGGAGGGCCGAACGGGGAGCTGTTTTTT
14,TRBJ2-7,TRBV5-4,.,.,CASSPTDSSYEQYF,TGTGCCAGCAGCCCAACCGACAGCTCCTACGAGCAGTACTTC
14,TRBJ2-7,TRBV19,.,.,CASTTGTPSDEQYF,TGTGCCAGTACCACCGGGACGCCGTCGGACGAGCAGTACTTC
14,TRBJ1-1,TRBV27,.,.,CASSLGDTNTEAFF,TGTGCCAGCAGTTTAGGGGACACGAACACTGAAGCTTTCTTT
15,TRBJ2-7,TRBV27,.,.,CASSITPGTVHEQYF,TGTGCCAGCAGTATCACCCCGGGGACTGTCCACGAGCAGTACTTC
15,TRBJ2-2,TRBV6-5,.,TRBD1,CASSLRGLGTGELFF,TGTGCCAGCAGTCTCAGGGGGCTGGGCACCGGGGAGCTGTTTTTT
15,TRBJ2-1,TRBV13,.,.,CASSPTPSERNEQFF,TGTGCCAGCAGCCCCACCCCTAGCGAGAGGAATGAGCAGTTCTTC
13,TRBJ2-1,TRBV28,.,.,CAPPRVGGNEQFF,TGTGCCCCCCCCCGGGTGGGAGGCAATGAGCAGTTCTTC
14,TRBJ2-7,TRBV27,once,TRBD2,CASSLSGLPYEQYF,TGTGCCAGCAGTCTTAGCGGGCTACCGTACGAGCAGTACTTC
16,TRBJ2-7,TRBV27,.,TRBD1,CASSKATGGDSYEQYF,TGTGCCAGCAGTAAAGCGACAGGGGGCGATTCCTACGAGCAGTACTTC
14,TRBJ2-7,TRBV4-2,.,TRBD2,CASSNGGGSYEQYF,TGTGCCAGCAGCAATGGCGGGGGCTCCTACGAGCAGTACTTC
15,TRBJ1-5,TRBV7-2,.,.,CASSTIDRLDQPQHF,TGTGCCAGCAGCACGATTGACAGATTGGATCAGCCCCAGCATTTT
11,TRBJ2-2,TRBV5-8,once,.,CASTNTGELFF,TGTGCCAGCACCAACACCGGGGAGCTGTTTTTT
17,TRBJ1-4,TRBV10-2,.,.,CASSERKGRTNNEKLFF,TGCGCCAGCAGTGAGAGAAAGGGTCGGACGAATAATGAAAAACTGTTTTTT
13,TRBJ1-1,TRBV25-1,.,TRBD1,CASSEWTGTEAFF,TGTGCCAGCAGTGAATGGACAGGGACTGAAGCTTTCTTT
11,TRBJ1-6,TRBV30,.,TRBD1,CAWGQGLSLHF,TGTGCCTGGGGACAGGGTTTGTCCCTCCACTTT
17,TRBJ2-7,TRBV4-2,.,TRBD2,CASSQEQVTSENYEQYF,TGTGCCAGCAGCCAAGAACAGGTGACTAGCGAGAACTACGAGCAGTACTTC
14,TRBJ2-7,TRBV5-4,.,.,CASSLGELGEEQYF,TGTGCCAGCAGCTTGGGGGAACTGGGTGAGGAGCAGTACTTC
14,TRBJ1-1,TRBV27,.,.,CASSLLGENTEAFF,TGTGCCAGCAGTTTACTTGGGGAGAACACTGAAGCTTTCTTT